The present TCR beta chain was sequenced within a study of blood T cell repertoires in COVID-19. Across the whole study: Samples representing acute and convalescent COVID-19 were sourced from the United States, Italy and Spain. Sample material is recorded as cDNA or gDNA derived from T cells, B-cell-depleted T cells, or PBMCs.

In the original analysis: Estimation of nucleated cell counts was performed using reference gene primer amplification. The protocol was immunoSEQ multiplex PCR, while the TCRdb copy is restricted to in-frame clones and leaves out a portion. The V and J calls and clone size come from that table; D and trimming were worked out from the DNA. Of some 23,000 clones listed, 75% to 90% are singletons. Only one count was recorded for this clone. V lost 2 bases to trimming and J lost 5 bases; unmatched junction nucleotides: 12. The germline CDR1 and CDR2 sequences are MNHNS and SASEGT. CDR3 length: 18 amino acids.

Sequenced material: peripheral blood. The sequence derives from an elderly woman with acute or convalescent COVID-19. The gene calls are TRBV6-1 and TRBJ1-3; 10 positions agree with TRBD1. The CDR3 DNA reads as TGTGCCAGCAGTGAAATCGGCCCGGGACAGGGGATCCGAAACACCATATATTTT. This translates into CASSEIGPGQGIRNTIYF.